The rows below give T cell receptor beta chains drawn from one sample of a study of naive and memory T cell subsets. In TCRdb, the 5' RACE reads were re-called with MiXCR into one record per CDR3 protein. The sample has over 45,000 distinct CDR3 sequences, more than 7.5% seen once; the top ten hold approximately 9.7%. All receptors derive from a female donor in good health. Each CDR3 is given with its conserved first and last residue. A D gene is named only where the DNA matches it firmly. A row's size may be missing; if present it is once, few, many or a size class.

clone_size j_call d_call v_call cdr3_aa cdr3_nt
many TRBJ1-2 . TRBV6-2/TRBV6-3 CASTALNYGYTF TGTGCCAGCACGGCCCTGAACTATGGCTACACCTTC
many TRBJ1-1 TRBD1 TRBV3-1 CASSPGTGEWNTEAFF TGTGCCAGCAGCCCGGGGACAGGGGAATGGAACACTGAAGCTTTCTTT
. TRBJ2-3 TRBD2 TRBV29-1 CSSPGLAGKDTQYF TGCAGCTCCCCGGGACTAGCGGGGAAGGATACGCAGTATTTT
many TRBJ1-1 . TRBV3-1 CASSRWRAGDTEAFF TGTGCCAGCAGCCGCTGGAGGGCAGGAGATACTGAAGCTTTCTTT
few TRBJ2-1 TRBD2 TRBV6-2/TRBV6-3 CAISAPKGGGYNEQFF TGTGCCATTTCGGCCCCAAAGGGCGGGGGTTACAATGAGCAGTTCTTC
many TRBJ1-2 . TRBV30 CAWRGRAYGYTF TGTGCCTGGAGGGGCCGGGCCTATGGCTACACCTTC
many TRBJ2-1 . TRBV12-3/TRBV12-4 CASSLWSSIDEQFF TGTGCCAGCAGTTTATGGTCTAGTATCGATGAGCAGTTCTTC
many TRBJ2-1 . TRBV28 CASRGSNSYNEQFF TGTGCCAGCAGAGGTTCCAACTCCTACAATGAGCAGTTCTTC
many TRBJ2-7 . TRBV10-3 CAISVGSEQYF TGTGCCATCAGTGTGGGTTCCGAGCAGTACTTC
few TRBJ1-2 TRBD1 TRBV12-3/TRBV12-4 CASSLKTGAGYTF TGTGCCAGCAGTTTGAAGACAGGGGCCGGCTACACCTTC
. TRBJ1-2 . TRBV3-1 CASSQNVQVYGYTF TGTGCCAGCAGCCAAAACGTACAGGTCTATGGCTACACCTTC
many TRBJ1-4 TRBD1 TRBV28 CASSLFRDRGRLGEKLFF TGTGCCAGCAGTTTATTTAGGGACAGGGGACGCCTGGGTGAAAAACTGTTTTTT
many TRBJ1-1 . TRBV29-1 CSVGASNTEAFF TGCAGCGTTGGAGCTTCAAACACTGAAGCTTTCTTT